Following are 31 T cell receptor beta chains from one sample sequenced in a study of cytomegalovirus exposure and HLA in healthy donors. The PCR employed 60 Vbeta primers together with 13 Jbeta primers. Repertoires were generated with immunoSEQ multiplex PCR, while TCRdb's copy carries only in-frame clones and drops some. The sample lists some 200,000 clones, about 80% occurring once. Sequenced: PBMCs. The receptor source for this set is a woman in her 50s in good health and CMV-seropositive.

V and J are TRBV7-6 and TRBJ2-7, with 9 positions matching TRBD1. CDR3 length: 13 amino acids. Trimming took 3 bases from V and 6 from J; bases not matched to a gene: 3. Germline V lookup: CDR1 SGHVS, CDR2 FNYEAQ. The CDR3 here is CASSLGQGGEQYF. The CDR3 coding sequence is TGTGCCAGCAGCTTGGGACAGGGAGGCGAGCAGTACTTC.

The J gene is TRBJ1-3, the V gene TRBV9; TRBD1 is a possible D gene (5 bases). Trimming removed 0 bases from V and 4 bases from J, with 14 bases in between. CDR1 and CDR2 (germline): SGDLS, YYNGEE. There are 16 residues in the CDR3. The CDR3 DNA is TGTGCCAGCAGCGTAGCTCCCGGACGGGGGGGAAACACCATATATTTT. It codes for CASSVAPGRGGNTIYF.

The rearrangement links TRBV4-3 to TRBJ2-2; 9 bases align to TRBD1. The junction had 7 bases not matched to a gene; V was cut back by 1 base and J by 4 bases. Germline V CDR1 and CDR2: LGHNA, YSLEER. CDR3 length: 17 amino acids. The CDR3 nucleotides read TGCGCCAGCAGCCAAGTTGGGACAGGGCTGGGCACCGGGGAGCTGTTTTTT. Its protein product is CASSQVGTGLGTGELFF.

In this sample, this clone turned up a few times. The chain carries TRBV2 and TRBJ1-1; no clear D. This CDR3 contains 11 residues. Trimming removed 5 bases from V and 7 bases from J, with 8 bases in between. Germline assignment: CDR1 SNHLY and CDR2 FYNNEI. Written as DNA, the CDR3 is TGTGCCAGCAGTACCCAGGTTGAAGCTTTCTTT. The encoded protein is CASSTQVEAFF.

The chain's CDR3 is CASTKGDSTTEQYF. The CDR3 region has the DNA TGCGCCAGCACCAAAGGGGACTCCACTACGGAGCAGTACTTC. The chain has TRBV5-1 and TRBJ2-7; D is perhaps TRBD2 (6 bases). V lost 6 bases to trimming and J lost 7 bases, with 20 bases between them. Germline V gene lookup returns CDR1 SGHRS and CDR2 YFSETQ. The CDR3 length is 14 residues.

This clone is a singleton in its sample. This chain links TRBV6-4 with TRBJ1-1, with D possibly matching TRBD1 (6 bases). V lost 8 bases and J lost 6, with 22 bases in between. CDR3 length: 15 amino acids. CDR1 and CDR2 from the germline V gene are MRHNA and SNTAGT. The chain's CDR3 is CASGYLGGADAEAFF. Written as DNA, the CDR3 is TGTGCCAGCGGCTACTTGGGGGGGGCTGACGCTGAAGCTTTCTTT.

In this sample, this clone turned up once. This chain uses TRBV2 with TRBJ2-6; 13 nucleotides line up with TRBD2. V trimming: 2 bases; J trimming: 3 bases; junction bases outside the gene matches: 4. Germline values: CDR1 SNHLY, CDR2 FYNNEI. The CDR3 loop spans 18 amino acids. The CDR3, as DNA: TGTGCCAGCAGTGAAACTAGCGGGGGGGCAGGTGGGGCCAACGTCCTGACTTTC. Its protein product is CASSETSGGAGGANVLTF.

The chain carries TRBV5-1 and TRBJ1-3, with TRBD1 matching over 7 bases. The CDR3 is 15 residues long. Per germline, CDR1 SGHRS and CDR2 YFSETQ. J gave up 4 bases and V 4 bases, and 8 bases lay outside the gene matches. This chain's CDR3 is CASSPGGTEGNTIYF. CDR3 DNA sequence: TGCGCCAGCAGCCCTGGAGGGACAGAAGGAAACACCATATATTTT.

The genes are TRBV6-1 and TRBJ1-4; maybe TRBD1 (6 bases). The germline gives CDR1 MNHNS, CDR2 SASEGT. V was trimmed by 3 bases and J by 8 bases, leaving 16 bases between them. The CDR3 totals 15 residues. In nucleotides, the CDR3 is TGTGCCAGCAGTGATGTTAGGTGGGGGCCGGAAAAACTGTTTTTT. Its protein is CASSDVRWGPEKLFF.

This chain joins TRBV30 and TRBJ2-7; TRBD2 is a possible D gene (6 bases). The V end was cut by 5 bases, the J end by 1 base, with 9 bases between. This CDR3 contains 12 residues. Germline V gene lookup returns CDR1 GTSNPN and CDR2 SVGIG (reference sequence). This chain's CDR3 is CAWGGRSYEQYF. CDR3 DNA sequence: TGTGCCTGGGGGGGGAGGTCCTACGAGCAGTACTTC. Looking up the rest from reference TRBV30 and TRBJ2-7 gives the full variable domain: SQTIHQWPATLVQPVGSPLSLECTVEGTSNPNLYWYRQAAGRGLQLLFYSVGIGQISSEVPQNLSASRPQDRQFILSSKKLLLSDSGFYLCAWGGRSYEQYFGPGTRLTVT.

Here the CDR3 DNA reads TGTGCCAGCAGCTTGGCCGGGGACTCCTACAATGAGCAGTTCTTC. Its translation: CASSLAGDSYNEQFF. The chain recombines TRBV5-4 with TRBJ2-1; D possibly corresponds to TRBD2 (5 bases). Germline CDR1 reads SGHNT; CDR2 reads YYREEE (reference sequence). This CDR3 comprises 15 residues. The V and J ends lost 0 bases and 0 bases respectively, with 7 bases between them.

The chain carries TRBV6-6 and TRBJ2-3, with TRBD1 as a possible D gene (6 bases). Germline-derived CDR1 and CDR2 are MNHNY and SVGAGI (reference sequence). V was cut by 6 bases and J by 0 bases, with 13 bases left in between. The CDR3 covers 15 residues. The CDR3: CASRIEGHSTDTQYF. The CDR3 DNA follows: TGTGCCAGCAGGATTGAGGGACACAGCACAGATACGCAGTATTTT.

The chain is built from TRBV6-5 and TRBJ2-5; 7 bases align to TRBD1. V gave up 5 bases and J gave up 9 bases; unmatched junction bases: 9. The CDR3 runs 13 residues. Germline V gene lookup returns CDR1 MNHEY and CDR2 SVGAGI. The CDR3 reads CASSRQGQMPQYF. Here the CDR3 DNA reads TGTGCCAGCAGTAGACAGGGCCAGATGCCCCAGTACTTC.

The chain joins TRBV27 to TRBJ1-5, with TRBD1 matching 7 bases. With 5 bases clipped from V and 7 bases from J, the junction kept 8 bases outside the gene matches. CDR1 and CDR2 from the germline V gene are MNHEY and SMNVEV (reference sequence). The CDR3 spans 14 residues. CDR3 sequence reads: CASSSPGGGQPQHF. CDR3 DNA sequence: TGTGCCAGCAGTAGCCCAGGGGGTGGACAGCCCCAGCATTTT.

The chain has TRBV29-1 and TRBJ2-2; 9 bases agree with TRBD1. Per the germline V gene, CDR1 is SQVTM and CDR2 is ANQGSEA. The CDR3 loop spans 14 amino acids. The ends lost 4 bases at V and 5 bases at J; junction bases unmatched: 5. The CDR3 DNA follows: TGCAGCGTTGGGGGGGACAGGGATACCGGGGAGCTGTTTTTT. This encodes CSVGGDRDTGELFF.

This chain joins TRBV5-4 and TRBJ2-5; 11 bases map to TRBD2. V was pared by 5 bases and J by 1 base, with 10 bases of the junction left unmatched. In germline, CDR1 is SGHNT, CDR2 YYREEE (reference sequence). The CDR3 loop spans 17 amino acids. The CDR3 loop reads CASSSGLADPIQETQYF. For the CDR3, the DNA is TGTGCCAGCAGTTCGGGACTAGCGGACCCAATCCAAGAGACCCAGTACTTC.

The rearrangement joins TRBV4-3 to TRBJ1-1, with D unclear. The germline V gene has CDR1 LGHNA and CDR2 YSLEER. The V and J ends lost 1 base and 5 bases respectively, with 14 bases between them. The CDR3 extends over 15 amino acids. The CDR3 DNA sequence: TGCGCCAGCAGCCAAGCTATGGCAGGCTGGACTGAAGCTTTCTTT. Translating it yields CASSQAMAGWTEAFF.

A few counts support this clone. The chain couples TRBV6-6 to TRBJ1-6; weak D call: TRBD1 (5 bases). Per germline, CDR1 MNHNY and CDR2 SVGAGI (reference sequence). V was clipped by 4 bases and J by 7 bases, with 14 bases between them. This CDR3 region has 15 residues. The CDR3 DNA is TGTGCCAGCAGTTGGGGGGAGTCCGCAAATTCACCCCTCCACTTT. Protein sequence: CASSWGESANSPLHF.

This clone turned up a few times. J is TRBJ1-5 and V is TRBV4-1; TRBD1 is a possible D gene (5 bases). The CDR3 contains 15 residues. The V end lost 0 bases, the J end lost 5 bases, and 11 bases lay between the germline ends. The germline gives CDR1 MGHRA, CDR2 YSYEKL. CDR3 loop: CASSQEGQEDQPQHF. The CDR3 DNA sequence: TGCGCCAGCAGCCAAGAGGGGCAGGAAGATCAGCCCCAGCATTTT.

The chain couples TRBV5-4 to TRBJ2-2; D gene ambiguous. The germline V and J ends were trimmed by 4 bases and 5 bases, with 15 bases remaining between them. Germline CDR1 reads SGHNT; CDR2 reads YYREEE (reference sequence). The CDR3 covers 15 residues. The CDR3 is CASSPASKTTGELFF. The DNA for the CDR3 is TGTGCCAGCAGCCCCGCTAGTAAAACTACCGGGGAGCTGTTTTTT.

V gene TRBV6-6 combines with J gene TRBJ2-7; 11 bases line up with TRBD2. The V gene end was trimmed by 6 bases and the J gene end by 3 bases; junction bases not matched to a gene: 7. Germline lookup yields CDR1 MNHNY and CDR2 SVGAGI (reference sequence). The CDR3 is made up of 15 amino acids. The CDR3 sequence: CASSSRLAGNYEQYF. The DNA for the CDR3 is TGTGCCAGCAGCTCTAGACTAGCGGGGAACTACGAGCAGTACTTC.

The chain joins TRBV10-2 to TRBJ1-3; D might be TRBD1 (6 bases). There are 16 residues in the CDR3. V was shortened by 3 bases and J by 0 bases, with 12 bases between the two germline ends. The germline V gene encodes CDR1 WSHSY and CDR2 SAAADI. CDR3 in amino acids: CASSDRGGASGNTIYF. CDR3 nucleotides: TGCGCCAGCAGTGATCGAGGGGGGGCCTCTGGAAACACCATATATTTT.

This clone was seen more than once but under ten times. V gene TRBV7-9 combines with J gene TRBJ1-2; 8 nucleotides align to TRBD1. J lost 7 bases, V lost 6 bases, and 7 bases had no gene match. CDR1 SEHNR and CDR2 FQNEAQ come from the germline V gene (reference sequence). This CDR3 spans 13 amino acids. Written as DNA, the CDR3 is TGTGCCAGCAGTGGACAGGGTGGAATTGGCTACACCTTC. As protein: CASSGQGGIGYTF.

This chain links TRBV6-6 with TRBJ1-2; 7 positions match TRBD1. This CDR3 has 14 residues. The trim removed 5 bases at V and 4 bases at J, leaving 7 bases unmatched. Per germline, CDR1 MNHNY and CDR2 SVGAGI (reference sequence). This chain's CDR3 is CASSMQGETYGYTF. The CDR3 DNA follows: TGTGCCAGCAGTATGCAGGGGGAGACCTATGGCTACACCTTC.

V is TRBV9 and J is TRBJ2-2, with 9 nucleotides matching TRBD2. Trimming cost V 0 bases and J 5 bases; bases outside gene matches: 5. The CDR3 has 16 amino acids. Germline CDR1 and CDR2: SGDLS and YYNGEE. In DNA form, the CDR3 reads TGTGCCAGCAGCGTAGTGGCGGGGGGGCAGACCGGGGAGCTGTTTTTT. This encodes CASSVVAGGQTGELFF.

This rearrangement joins TRBV5-1 to TRBJ2-5; unclear D gene. The CDR3 runs 15 residues. V gave up 0 bases and J gave up 2 bases, with 11 bases separating them. Germline loops: CDR1 SGHRS, CDR2 YFSETQ. CDR3 DNA sequence: TGCGCCAGCAGCTTGGGACCCAGGCAACAAGAGACCCAGTACTTC. It codes for CASSLGPRQQETQYF. The full variable domain, completed using reference TRBV5-1 and TRBJ2-5, is KAGVTQTPRYLIKTRGQQVTLSCSPISGHRSVSWYQQTPGQGLQFLFEYFSETQRNKGNFPGRFSGRQFSNSRSEMNVSTLELGDSALYLCASSLGPRQQETQYFGPGTRLLVL.

This clone was detected once. V usage is TRBV6-6 and J usage is TRBJ1-1, with D unresolved. Germline CDR1 MNHNY, CDR2 SVGAGI (reference sequence). The CDR3 totals 11 residues. Trimming took 8 bases from V and 2 from J, leaving 6 bases between them. The CDR3 DNA reads TGTGCCAGCCTGTCCAACACTGAAGCTTTCTTT. This sequence encodes CASLSNTEAFF.

This chain joins TRBV7-2 and TRBJ1-3; D is possibly TRBD1 (6 bases). Germline CDR1 is SGHTA and CDR2 is FQGNSA. The CDR3 has 15 residues. V was trimmed by 5 bases and J by 7 bases, leaving 18 bases between them. CDR3 sequence reads: CASSPQQGGGNTIYF. In nucleotides, the CDR3 is TGTGCCAGCAGCCCCCAACAGGGCGGTGGCAACACCATATATTTT. Looking up the rest from reference TRBV7-2 and TRBJ1-3 gives the full variable domain: GAGVSQSPSNKVTEKGKDVELRCDPISGHTALYWYRQSLGQGLEFLIYFQGNSAPDKSGLPSDRFSAERTGGSVSTLTIQRTQQEDSAVYLCASSPQQGGGNTIYFGEGSWLTVV.

This chain joins TRBV18 and TRBJ2-7; tentative D call: TRBD2 (5 bases). Trimming took 3 bases from V and 0 from J, leaving 12 bases between them. This CDR3 is 15 amino acids long. Germline V gene lookup returns CDR1 KGHSH and CDR2 LQKENI. This CDR3 is CASSPRTGTSYEQYF. CDR3 in DNA: TGTGCCAGCTCACCTCGGACTGGCACCTCCTACGAGCAGTACTTC.

This chain links TRBV4-3 with TRBJ2-3, with a weak D call TRBD2 (7 bases). Trimming removed 0 bases from V and 2 bases from J, with 12 bases in between. The germline V gene encodes CDR1 LGHNA and CDR2 YSLEER. The CDR3 has 16 amino acids. CDR3 DNA sequence: TGCGCCAGCAGCCAAGAAAACGGGGGGCCCACAGATACGCAGTATTTT. Encoded protein: CASSQENGGPTDTQYF.

The chain combines TRBV10-3 with TRBJ1-6; D may be TRBD1 (5 bases). Trimming left V 0 bases short and J 10 bases short, with 13 bases between. The germline V gene has CDR1 ENHRY and CDR2 SYGVKD. The CDR3 covers 15 residues. CDR3 amino acids: CAISESEPRQSPLHF. The CDR3, as DNA: TGTGCCATCAGTGAGTCGGAGCCTCGACAGTCACCCCTCCACTTT.